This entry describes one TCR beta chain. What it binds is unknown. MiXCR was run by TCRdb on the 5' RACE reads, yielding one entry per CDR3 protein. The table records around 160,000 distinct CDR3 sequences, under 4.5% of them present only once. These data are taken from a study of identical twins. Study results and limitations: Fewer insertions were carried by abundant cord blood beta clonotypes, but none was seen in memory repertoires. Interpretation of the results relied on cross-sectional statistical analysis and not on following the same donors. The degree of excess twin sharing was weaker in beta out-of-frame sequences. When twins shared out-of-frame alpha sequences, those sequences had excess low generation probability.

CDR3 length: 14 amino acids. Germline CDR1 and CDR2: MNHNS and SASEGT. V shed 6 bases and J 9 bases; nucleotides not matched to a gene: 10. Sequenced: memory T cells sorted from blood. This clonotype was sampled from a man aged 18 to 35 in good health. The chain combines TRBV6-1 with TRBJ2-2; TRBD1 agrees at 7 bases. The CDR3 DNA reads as TGTGCCAGCAGCCTAGACAGGGCGGGTCGGGAGCTGTTTTTT. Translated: CASSLDRAGRELFF.